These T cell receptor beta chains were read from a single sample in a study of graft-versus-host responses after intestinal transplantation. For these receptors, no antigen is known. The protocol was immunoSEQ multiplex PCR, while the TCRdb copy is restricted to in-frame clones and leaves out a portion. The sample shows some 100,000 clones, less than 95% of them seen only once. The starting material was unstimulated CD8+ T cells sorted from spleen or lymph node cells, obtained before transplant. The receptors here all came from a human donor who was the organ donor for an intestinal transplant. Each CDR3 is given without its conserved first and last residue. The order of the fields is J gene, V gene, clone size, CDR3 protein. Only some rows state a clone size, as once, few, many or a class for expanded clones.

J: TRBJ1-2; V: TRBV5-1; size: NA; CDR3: ASSLGQGSADYGYT
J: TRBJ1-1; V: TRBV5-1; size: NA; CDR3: ASSGFGSGDTEAF
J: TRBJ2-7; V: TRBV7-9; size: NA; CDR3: ASSLGELGQY
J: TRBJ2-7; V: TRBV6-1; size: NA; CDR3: ASSVYRDSYEQY
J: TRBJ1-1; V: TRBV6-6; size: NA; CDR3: ASSSAATEAF
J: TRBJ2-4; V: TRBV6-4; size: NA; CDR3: ASSDSAGTEENIQY
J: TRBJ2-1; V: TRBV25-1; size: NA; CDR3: ASSYRGDYNEQF
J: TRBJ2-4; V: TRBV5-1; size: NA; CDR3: ASSETGGGSKVQY
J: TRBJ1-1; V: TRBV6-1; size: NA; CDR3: ASIQGETEAF
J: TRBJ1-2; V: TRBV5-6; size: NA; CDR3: ASTNLDKTSYGYT
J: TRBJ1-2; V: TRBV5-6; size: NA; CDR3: ASSFGDSLYGYT
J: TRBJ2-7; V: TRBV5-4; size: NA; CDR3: ASSRGASEQY
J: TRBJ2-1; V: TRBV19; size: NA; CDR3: ASNMRGTYNEQF
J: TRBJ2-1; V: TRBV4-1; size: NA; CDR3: ASSFTRGEGEQF
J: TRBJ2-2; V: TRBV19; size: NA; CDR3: ASSGSVANTGELF
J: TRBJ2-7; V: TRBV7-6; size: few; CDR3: ASSGRAGVEQY
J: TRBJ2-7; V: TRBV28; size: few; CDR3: ASSPSGGPYEQY
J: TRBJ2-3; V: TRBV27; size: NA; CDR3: ASRLGTDTQY
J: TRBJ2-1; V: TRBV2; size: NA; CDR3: ASSVAGGPDEQF
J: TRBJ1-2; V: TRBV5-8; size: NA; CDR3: ASRTGGSGYT
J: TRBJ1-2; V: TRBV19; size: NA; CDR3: ASSRRGDRNYGYT
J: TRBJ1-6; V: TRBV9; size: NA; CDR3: ASSVMSSYNSPLH